A single sample gave rise to the 3 T cell receptor beta chains below, sequenced in a study of control samples from healthy donors and cancer patients. The repertoire was sequenced with immunoSEQ multiplex PCR; TCRdb's copy has only in-frame clones and lacks some. This table has more than 100,000 clones, over 75% appearing once. Sample: blood. The origin of the receptors is a man aged 18 to 29 in good health.

This chain's CDR3 is CASSGPGHLNTEAFF. The CDR3 bases are TGCGCCAGCAGCGGACCGGGACATTTGAACACTGAAGCTTTCTTT. The rearrangement joins TRBV5-1 to TRBJ1-1, with D possibly TRBD1 on 6 matching bases. The CDR3 is made up of 15 amino acids. Germline V CDR1 and CDR2: SGHRS, YFSETQ. The V and J ends lost 4 bases and 0 bases respectively, with 13 bases between them.

The gene calls are TRBV24-1 and TRBJ1-2; 8 bases align to TRBD1. Unmatched junction bases numbered 8, after V lost 4 bases and J lost 2 bases. The CDR3 consists of 16 residues. Per the germline V gene, CDR1 is KGHDR and CDR2 is SFDVKD. The CDR3 region has the DNA TGTGCCACCAGTGACCCAGGACAGGGTCAAAACTATGGCTACACCTTC. Residues: CATSDPGQGQNYGYTF.

V usage is TRBV29-1 and J usage is TRBJ1-3, with no clear D. The germline V gene has CDR1 SQVTM and CDR2 ANQGSEA. V lost 5 bases to trimming and J lost 1 base, with 6 bases between them. The CDR3 contains 12 residues. CDR3 in amino acids: CSVLQSGNTIYF. CDR3 bases: TGCAGCGTTCTACAATCTGGAAACACCATATATTTT.